This section outlines one T cell receptor (beta chain) sequence together with its context. Generated by immunoSEQ multiplex PCR, the TCRdb table keeps only in-frame clones and is missing some. Of around 180,000 clones listed, roughly 94% are singletons. The sample is drawn from a study of control samples from healthy donors and cancer patients. Per germline, CDR1 SGHTA and CDR2 FQGNSA. V was pared by 2 bases and J by 0 bases, with 10 bases between. The CDR3 is 15 amino acids. The sample was blood. The TCR sequence derives from a woman younger than 35 in good health. The gene calls are TRBV7-2 and TRBJ1-1; no reliable D call. In DNA form, the CDR3 reads TGTGCCAGCAGCTTACTAACCGGATTGAACACTGAAGCTTTCTTT. It yields the protein CASSLLTGLNTEAFF.